One and the same sample provided the 18 T cell receptor beta chains below, sequenced in a study of blood T cell repertoires in COVID-19. Repertoires were generated with immunoSEQ multiplex PCR, while TCRdb's copy carries only in-frame clones and drops some. Of 350,000 to 450,000 clones listed, roughly nine tenths were seen once; the top ten hold 1.1%. Sequenced material: PBMCs or T cells enriched from blood (not recorded which). These receptor sequences come from a young man who had recovered from COVID-19.

This chain joins TRBV3-1 (or the pseudogene TRBV3-2) and TRBJ2-7; 9 nucleotides align to TRBD1. There are 15 residues in the CDR3. Germline values: CDR1 LGHDT, CDR2 YNNKEL (reference sequence). Trimming took 1 base from V and 3 from J; bases not matched to a gene: 4. The CDR3 reads CASSQGDRANYEQYF. The CDR3 DNA reads as TGTGCCAGCAGCCAAGGGGACAGGGCGAACTACGAGCAGTACTTC.

The chain carries TRBV7-9 and TRBJ1-3, with D perhaps matching TRBD1 (5 bases). Germline CDR1 SEHNR, CDR2 FQNEAQ (reference sequence). This CDR3 spans 15 amino acids. The V end was cut by 5 bases, the J end by 0 bases, with 11 bases between. DNA for the CDR3: TGTGCCAGCAGCGAACAGGCTTACTCTGGAAACACCATATATTTT. Translation gives CASSEQAYSGNTIYF. Full variable domain (missing parts from reference TRBV7-9 and TRBJ1-3): DTGVSQNPRHKITKRGQNVTFRCDPISEHNRLYWYRQTLGQGPEFLTYFQNEAQLEKSRLLSDRFSAERPKGSFSTLEIQRTEQGDSAMYLCASSEQAYSGNTIYFGEGSWLTVV.

The rearrangement uses TRBV30 and TRBJ2-7; 9 bases line up with TRBD1. CDR1 GTSNPN and CDR2 SVGIG come from the germline V gene (reference sequence). The CDR3 is 13 amino acids. J lost 3 bases, V lost 4 bases, and 4 bases had no gene match. The CDR3 nucleotides read TGTGCCTGGAACATGGGACAGGGCTACGAGCAGTACTTC. Translated: CAWNMGQGYEQYF. The entire variable domain, with the rest obtained from reference TRBV30 and TRBJ2-7, is as follows: SQTIHQWPATLVQPVGSPLSLECTVEGTSNPNLYWYRQAAGRGLQLLFYSVGIGQISSEVPQNLSASRPQDRQFILSSKKLLLSDSGFYLCAWNMGQGYEQYFGPGTRLTVT.

The chain recombines TRBV12-3 or TRBV12-4 with TRBJ2-5; D not certain. The CDR3 consists of 13 residues. Trimming pared 6 bases from V and 1 base from J, leaving 9 bases between. CDR3 residues: CASSSSTQETQYF. CDR3 nucleotide sequence: TGTGCCAGCAGCTCTTCTACCCAAGAGACCCAGTACTTC.

CDR3 bases: TGTGCCTGGAGTGTGGAGGCGTCCTATGGCTACACCTTC. This encodes CAWSVEASYGYTF. This chain links TRBV30 with TRBJ1-2, with no clear D. The CDR3 contains 13 residues. Germline CDR1 reads GTSNPN; CDR2 reads SVGIG (reference sequence). Trimming removed 0 bases at V and 4 bases at J, with 9 bases between.

This clone was detected once. V and J are TRBV28 and TRBJ2-7; D may be TRBD2 (5 bases). The CDR3 is made up of 12 amino acids. The germline gives CDR1 MDHEN, CDR2 SYDVKM. Trimming stripped 11 bases from V and 2 bases from J, with 13 bases between. The CDR3 DNA reads as TGTGCCCACGGGCAGGAGGCCTACGAGCAGTACTTC. Encoded protein: CAHGQEAYEQYF. Together with reference TRBV28 and TRBJ2-7, the CDR3 gives the full variable domain: DVKVTQSSRYLVKRTGEKVFLECVQDMDHENMFWYRQDPGLGLRLIYFSYDVKMKEKGDIPEGYSVSREKKERFSLILESASTNQTSMYLCAHGQEAYEQYFGPGTRLTVT.

The chain recombines TRBV5-1 with TRBJ1-2; D might be TRBD1 (5 bases). Germline V gene data show CDR1 as SGHRS and CDR2 as YFSETQ. Deletions cut 0 bases from V and 0 bases from J, with 15 bases between. This CDR3 has 17 residues. CDR3: CASSLEGAGDTNYGYTF. CDR3 DNA sequence: TGCGCCAGCAGCTTGGAAGGGGCAGGAGATACTAACTATGGCTACACCTTC.

V usage is TRBV9 and J usage is TRBJ2-5, with TRBD2 matching 15 bases. CDR3 size: 16 residues. The germline V gene encodes CDR1 SGDLS and CDR2 YYNGEE. The V gene end was trimmed by 4 bases and the J gene end by 4 bases; junction bases not matched to a gene: 5. CDR3 in DNA: TGTGCCAGCAGCCCCCGGGGACTAGCGGGAGGAGAGACCCAGTACTTC. It is translated as CASSPRGLAGGETQYF.

The chain links TRBV2 to TRBJ2-5, with 8 bases lining up with TRBD2. This CDR3 has 15 amino acids. V gave up 8 bases and J gave up 2 bases; unmatched junction bases: 10. Germline CDR1 SNHLY, CDR2 FYNNEI. Here the CDR3 reads CASRRGLAGQETQYF. For the CDR3, the DNA is TGTGCCAGCCGTCGAGGACTAGCAGGACAAGAGACCCAGTACTTC.

This rearrangement joins TRBV18 to TRBJ2-1; TRBD2 matches 7 bases. J gave up 7 bases and V 0 bases, and 3 bases lay outside the gene matches. The CDR3 runs to 14 residues. CDR1 and CDR2 from the germline V gene are KGHSH and LQKENI. The CDR3 DNA reads TGTGCCAGCTCACCACCGAGCGGGGCTAATGAGCAGTTCTTC. This sequence encodes CASSPPSGANEQFF.

The CDR3 loop reads CATRDREYGYTF. DNA of the CDR3: TGTGCCACCCGGGACAGAGAATATGGCTACACCTTC. The gene calls are TRBV15 and TRBJ1-2, with TRBD1 identical over 7 bases. Germline trimming cut 8 bases from V and 5 bases from J; bases unmatched to any gene: 5. Germline V CDR1 and CDR2: LNHNV, YYDKDF (reference sequence). CDR3 size: 12 residues.

The V and J genes are TRBV3-1 (or the pseudogene TRBV3-2) and TRBJ1-2; D possibly corresponds to TRBD1 (6 bases). The CDR3 sequence is 15 residues long. V was trimmed by 0 bases and J by 8 bases, leaving 16 bases between them. The germline V gene has CDR1 LGHDT and CDR2 YNNKEL (reference sequence). The CDR3 DNA reads as TGTGCCAGCAGCCAAGACGGGGTTACAGGGCACGGCTACACCTTC. It translates to CASSQDGVTGHGYTF.

The rearrangement uses TRBV3-1 (or the pseudogene TRBV3-2) and TRBJ1-1, with D maybe TRBD1 (6 bases). Trimming removed 10 bases from V and 8 bases from J, with 20 bases in between. The CDR3 sequence is 13 residues long. Germline CDR1 reads LGHDT; CDR2 reads YNNKEL (reference sequence). Here the CDR3 reads CATTGFSHKEAFF. The CDR3 DNA is TGTGCCACCACAGGGTTCTCACACAAGGAAGCTTTCTTT.

The chain combines TRBV15 with TRBJ2-7; 8 bases map to TRBD2. Germline loops: CDR1 LNHNV, CDR2 YYDKDF (reference sequence). V lost 0 bases, J lost 3 bases, and 7 bases stayed unmatched. The CDR3 is 16 residues long. In DNA, the CDR3 is TGTGCCACCAGCAGAGACACGCGGGGGGCAAACTACGAGCAGTACTTC. Encoded protein: CATSRDTRGANYEQYF.

V is TRBV11-2 and J is TRBJ1-5, with TRBD1 matching over 7 bases. The germline V gene encodes CDR1 SGHAT and CDR2 FQNNGV. J gave up 7 bases and V 5 bases, and 8 bases lay outside the gene matches. The length of the CDR3 is 14 residues. The CDR3 DNA reads as TGTGCCAGCAGCCTACAGGGGTTTGGGCAGCCCCAGCATTTT. Translation: CASSLQGFGQPQHF.

The V gene is TRBV18, the J gene TRBJ2-4, with 7 nucleotides matching TRBD2. The junction had 26 bases not matched to a gene; V was cut back by 8 bases and J by 1 base. The V gene's germline CDR1 is KGHSH and CDR2 LQKENI. CDR3 length: 21 residues. CDR3 DNA: TGTGCCAGCCCCAAAGGGAGAGGGAGGGCGTTAATTCCGAGGGCCAAAAACATTCAGTACTTC. It is translated as CASPKGRGRALIPRAKNIQYF.

The chain's CDR3 is CASREGYEQYF. The DNA of the CDR3 is TGCGCCAGCAGGGAGGGCTACGAGCAGTACTTC. The J gene is TRBJ2-7, the V gene TRBV5-1; TRBD2 is a possible D gene (6 bases). CDR1 and CDR2 (germline): SGHRS, YFSETQ. V lost 5 bases, J lost 3 bases, and 6 bases lay in between. The CDR3 is 11 amino acids.

This chain joins TRBV6-1 and TRBJ2-7; D is possibly TRBD1 (6 bases). The germline CDR1 and CDR2 sequences are MNHNS and SASEGT. This CDR3 region has 15 residues. V was shortened by 3 bases and J by 4 bases, with 16 bases between the two germline ends. CDR3 region: CASSDTLGTRYEQYF. The CDR3 DNA reads TGTGCCAGCAGTGACACCCTGGGGACAAGGTACGAGCAGTACTTC.